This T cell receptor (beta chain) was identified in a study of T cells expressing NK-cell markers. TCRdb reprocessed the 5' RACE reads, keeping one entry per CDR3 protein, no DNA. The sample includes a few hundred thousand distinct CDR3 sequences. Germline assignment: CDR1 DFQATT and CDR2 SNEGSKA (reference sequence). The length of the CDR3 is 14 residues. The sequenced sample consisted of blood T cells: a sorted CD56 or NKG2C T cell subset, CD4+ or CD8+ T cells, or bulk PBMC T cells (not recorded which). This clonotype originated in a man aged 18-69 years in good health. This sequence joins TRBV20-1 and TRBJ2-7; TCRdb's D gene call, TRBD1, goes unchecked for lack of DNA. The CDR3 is CSAEHGGNSYEQYF.